A single TCR beta chain is shown here with its context. Ten or more counts support this clonotype. The target of this receptor is not known. Base qualities are not provided; no much larger clone lies one nucleotide away. This sample was included in a study of regulatory T cells in long-lasting Graves disease (dated by TCRdb to about 2021). General notes on the study: Persistent Graves' disease was defined as persistently positive TSH receptor autoantibodies together with antithyroid drug treatment for over 5 years. This study used TCR sequencing and RNA sequencing of peripheral blood to compare persistent Graves' disease patients against newly diagnosed Graves' disease patients. The study was registered as a clinical trial and conducted in China. A total of approximately 35 samples underwent TCR sequencing: about 13 from persistent and roughly 20 from newly diagnosed Graves' disease patients. Antithyroid drugs had been taken for approximately 9.5 years on average by persistent Graves' disease patients in the clinical cohort.

What the work shows at the level of the full study, not this receptor alone: The authors noted that the small sample size was a limitation that may lower accuracy. More public clonotypes were shared among persistent patients (under 3,000) than among newly diagnosed patients (966). The study examined only peripheral blood because the primary lesion, thyroid tissue, could not be accessed. Persistent Graves' disease patients showed lower TCR Shannon entropy and fewer highly expanded clones than newly diagnosed patients, suggesting clonal expansion. Sequencing and analysis were limited to the TCR beta chain.

This sample's time point label indicates: persistent/refractory GD, antithyroid drugs over 5 years with positive TRAb. RNA was extracted from PBMCs in TRIzol for both TCR sequencing and RNA sequencing. The diagnosis of Graves' disease was made according to American Thyroid Association guidelines. Patients were recruited from an endocrinology department in Xi'an, China. From each patient, roughly 9 milliliters of peripheral blood was collected into an EDTA anticoagulant tube. Ficoll Paque Plus density gradient separation was used to isolate PBMCs, and no further T cell sorting was performed. An Agilent 2100 Bioanalyzer and agarose gel were used to assess RNA quality, and a NanoDrop 2000 was used to measure RNA concentration. Library prep was done by multiplex PCR. Sequencing was performed on an Illumina HiSeq 4000. CDR3 regions were amplified by Arm-PCR with iRepertoire HTBI primers to construct TCR beta libraries. PCR products were gel purified before sequencing. As for the authors' bioinformatics: Gene usage analysis of CDR3 amino acid clonotypes used the 50 to 70 TRBV and 11 to 15 TRBJ segments found across samples. Filtered high-quality paired reads were merged into contigs using COPE and FqMerger. BLAST was used to align contigs to IMGT TRBV, TRBD and TRBJ reference genes, with CDR3 defined following IMGT. Any clonotype with a frequency above 0.1% was classified as a highly expanded clone. Shannon entropy was used to measure repertoire diversity, and the Gini coefficient was used to measure V-J evenness. A clonotype was considered public if more than one individual shared it. The public reads were reprocessed in TCRdb via fastp at Q25 and MiXCR, keeping in-frame beta chains. Here each entry gathers all rows of one CDR3 protein and keeps the most common genes and DNA. The V and J calls and clone size come from TCRdb's table, not from the authors' own analysis. This sample is represented by roughly 450,000 distinct CDR3 sequences; approximately 23% of them were singletons. The ten biggest clones cover around 13% of the sample.

The TCR originated in a female donor with Graves disease. The sequenced sample was peripheral blood mononuclear cells (PBMCs), obtained when the disease was refractory, from a patient treated with antithyroid drugs.

The CDR3 amino acid sequence is: CASGGGYTF. The nucleotide sequence reads TGTGCCAGCGGGGGGGGCTACACCTTC. The V and J segments used are TRBV28 and TRBJ1-2; the D gene is possibly TRBD1, with 5 bases matching. According to the germline V gene, CDR1 reads MDHEN and CDR2 reads SYDVKM. V sheds 8 bases and J sheds 8 bases, leaving 6 bases between their ends. The CDR3 spans 9 residues, from the cysteine through the phenylalanine. The entry retains the CDR3 DNA only, 27 bases that are in frame from base 1.